The text below deals with one T cell receptor beta chain. Whoever was chosen for sequencing had shown CD8+CD57+ cell expansion by flow cytometry. Among the patients, all had severe acquired aplastic anemia. The entry originates in a study of CD8+CD57+ T cells in acquired aplastic anemia. Trimming at V came to 4 bases and at J to 10 bases, leaving 17 bases not matched to a gene. The CDR3 consists of 16 residues. Germline V gene sequence: CDR1 SGDLS, CDR2 YYNGEE. Genomic DNA templated the TCR beta VDJ and CDR3 profiling. TCRdb recomputed calls from the reads with MiXCR, one row per CDR3 protein. The sample lists approximately 250,000 distinct CDR3 sequences; approximately 80% were seen once.

The source is a human donor with aplastic anemia. This chain joins TRBV9 and TRBJ2-1; TRBD1 agrees at 7 bases. Sequencing was performed on sorted CD4+, CD8+, or CD8+CD57+ T cells (not recorded which) from PBMCs. This CDR3 reads CASSIGDSSYNEEQFF. CDR3 sequence (DNA): TGTGCCAGCAGCATCGGGGACAGTTCCTACAATGAGGAGCAGTTCTTC.